This T cell receptor (beta chain) was documented in a study of blood T cell repertoires in COVID-19. For the study at large: Whether acute or convalescent, the COVID-19 samples came from the United States, Italy and Spain. PBMCs, B-cell-depleted T cells, or T cells were the source of the cDNA or gDNA that made up the material.

The length of the CDR3 is 15 residues. Trimming took off 4 bases at V and 6 bases at J, with 15 bases between the two ends. CDR1 and CDR2 from the germline V gene are SGHDN and FVKESK. The table came from immunoSEQ multiplex PCR; TCRdb's copy has only in-frame clones and leaves some out. The sample lists about 190,000 clones; over 80% were seen once. V and J are TRBV14 and TRBJ2-2; weak D call: TRBD1 (6 bases). The TCR comes from a woman younger than 45 with acute or convalescent COVID-19. Sequencing was performed on peripheral blood. The CDR3 bases are TGTGCCAGCAGCCCACAGGGTTGGGTATCCGGGGAGCTGTTTTTT. This codes for CASSPQGWVSGELFF. The whole variable domain, remainder taken from reference TRBV14 and TRBJ2-2, is EAGVTQFPSHSVIEKGQTVTLRCDPISGHDNLYWYRRVMGKEIKFLLHFVKESKQDESGMPNNRFLAERTGGTYSTLKVQPAELEDSGVYFCASSPQGWVSGELFFGEGSRLTVL.